The text below deals with one T cell receptor beta chain. Study members were between about 18 and 95 years old and lived in approximately 25 US regions. Cohort 3 recovered donors had two negative PCRs, clearance, or symptom resolution. The sample belongs to a study of blood T cell repertoires in COVID-19. The CDR3 length is 19 residues. Source study methods: How many nucleated cells were present was estimated from reference gene primer amplification. Measured with immunoSEQ multiplex PCR; TCRdb has only the in-frame clones, and not every one. V, J and clone size reflect that table, while D and trimming were determined from the DNA. Among some 160,000 clones listed, roughly 80% were seen once.

Material for sequencing was PBMCs or T cells enriched from blood (not recorded which). The chain employs TRBV21-1 and TRBJ2-4; TRBD2, as called in the table, went unchecked against the DNA. TRBV21-1 has pseudogene status. This clonotype was obtained from a woman aged 55-69 years who had recovered from COVID-19. The CDR3 spells CASSKADLGGPMAKNIQYF. Here the CDR3 DNA reads TGTGCCAGCAGTAAAGCTGATTTGGGAGGACCGATGGCCAAAAACATTCAGTACTTC.